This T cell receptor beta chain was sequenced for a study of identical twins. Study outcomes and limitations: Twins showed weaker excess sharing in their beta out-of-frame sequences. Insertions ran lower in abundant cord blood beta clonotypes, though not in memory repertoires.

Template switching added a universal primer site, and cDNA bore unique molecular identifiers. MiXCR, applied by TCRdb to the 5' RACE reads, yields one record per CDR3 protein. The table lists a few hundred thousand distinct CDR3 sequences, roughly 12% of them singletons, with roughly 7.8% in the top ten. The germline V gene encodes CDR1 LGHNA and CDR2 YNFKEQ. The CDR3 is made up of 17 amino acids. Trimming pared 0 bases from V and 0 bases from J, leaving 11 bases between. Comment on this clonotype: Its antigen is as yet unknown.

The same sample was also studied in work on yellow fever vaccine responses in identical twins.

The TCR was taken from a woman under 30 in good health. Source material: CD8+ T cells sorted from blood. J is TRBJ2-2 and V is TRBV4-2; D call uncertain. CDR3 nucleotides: TGTGCCAGCAGCCAAGACGCCCGATATTCGAACACCGGGGAGCTGTTTTTT. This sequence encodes CASSQDARYSNTGELFF.